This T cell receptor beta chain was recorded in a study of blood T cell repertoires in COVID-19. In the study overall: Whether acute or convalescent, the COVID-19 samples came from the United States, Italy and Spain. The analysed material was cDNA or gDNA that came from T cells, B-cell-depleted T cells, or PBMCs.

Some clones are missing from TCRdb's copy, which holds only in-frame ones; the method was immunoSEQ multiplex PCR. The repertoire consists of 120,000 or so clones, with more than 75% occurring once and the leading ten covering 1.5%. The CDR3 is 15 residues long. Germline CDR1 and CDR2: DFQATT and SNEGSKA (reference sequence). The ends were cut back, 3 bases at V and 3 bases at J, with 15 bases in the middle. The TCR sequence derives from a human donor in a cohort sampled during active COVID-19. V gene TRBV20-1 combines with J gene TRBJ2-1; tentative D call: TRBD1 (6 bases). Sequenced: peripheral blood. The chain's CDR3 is CSASPTGSFYNEQFF. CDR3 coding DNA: TGCAGTGCTAGTCCCACAGGGAGTTTCTACAATGAGCAGTTCTTC.